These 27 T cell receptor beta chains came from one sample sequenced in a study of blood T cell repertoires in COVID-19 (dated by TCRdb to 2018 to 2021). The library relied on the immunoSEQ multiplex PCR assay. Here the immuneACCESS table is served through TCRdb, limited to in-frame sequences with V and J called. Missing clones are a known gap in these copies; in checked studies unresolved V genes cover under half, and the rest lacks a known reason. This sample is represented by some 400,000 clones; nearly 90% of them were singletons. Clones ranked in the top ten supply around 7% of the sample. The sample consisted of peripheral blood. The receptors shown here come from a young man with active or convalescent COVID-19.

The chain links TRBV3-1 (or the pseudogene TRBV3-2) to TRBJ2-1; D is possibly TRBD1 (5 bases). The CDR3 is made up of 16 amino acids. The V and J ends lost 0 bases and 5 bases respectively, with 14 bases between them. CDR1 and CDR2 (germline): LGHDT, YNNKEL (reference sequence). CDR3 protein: CASSQDVGWGNNEQFF. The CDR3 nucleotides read TGTGCCAGCAGCCAAGATGTCGGTTGGGGCAACAATGAGCAGTTCTTC.

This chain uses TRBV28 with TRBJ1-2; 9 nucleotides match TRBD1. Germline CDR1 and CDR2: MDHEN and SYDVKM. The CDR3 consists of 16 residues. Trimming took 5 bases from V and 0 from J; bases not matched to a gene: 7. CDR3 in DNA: TGTGCCAGCAGTGTGGACAGGGGCAGAACTAACTATGGCTACACCTTC. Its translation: CASSVDRGRTNYGYTF.

The DNA for the CDR3 is TGTGCCAGCAGCACCCAGGGGAATCAGCCCCAGCATTTT. This sequence encodes CASSTQGNQPQHF. The chain couples TRBV6-5 to TRBJ1-5, with D possibly TRBD1 on 6 matching bases. V was cut by 6 bases and J by 4 bases, with 10 bases left in between. The germline gives CDR1 MNHEY, CDR2 SVGAGI. This CDR3 has 13 amino acids.

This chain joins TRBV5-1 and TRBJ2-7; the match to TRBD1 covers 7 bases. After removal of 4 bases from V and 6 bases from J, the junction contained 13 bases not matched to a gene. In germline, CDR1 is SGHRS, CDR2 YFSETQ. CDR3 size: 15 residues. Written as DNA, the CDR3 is TGCGCCAGCAGCACGGGTGGGACGACAGGGACCGAGCAGTACTTC. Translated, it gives CASSTGGTTGTEQYF.

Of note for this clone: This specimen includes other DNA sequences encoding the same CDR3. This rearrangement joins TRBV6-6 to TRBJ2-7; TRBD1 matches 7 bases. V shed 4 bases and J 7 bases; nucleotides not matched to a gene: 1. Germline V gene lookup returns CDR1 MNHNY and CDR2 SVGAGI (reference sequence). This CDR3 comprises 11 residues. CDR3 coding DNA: TGTGCCAGCAGTTCCAGGGGGGAGCAGTACTTC. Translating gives CASSSRGEQYF.

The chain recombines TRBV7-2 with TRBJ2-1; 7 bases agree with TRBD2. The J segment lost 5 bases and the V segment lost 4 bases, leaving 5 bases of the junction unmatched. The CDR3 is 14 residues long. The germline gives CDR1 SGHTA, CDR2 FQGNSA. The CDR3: CASSSGAGNNEQFF. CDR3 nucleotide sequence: TGTGCCAGCAGCTCTGGAGCGGGAAACAATGAGCAGTTCTTC.

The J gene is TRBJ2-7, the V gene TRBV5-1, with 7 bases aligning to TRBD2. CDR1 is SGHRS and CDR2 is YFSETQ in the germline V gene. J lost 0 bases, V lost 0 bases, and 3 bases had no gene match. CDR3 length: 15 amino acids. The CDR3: CASSLGSGGSYEQYF. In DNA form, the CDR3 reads TGCGCCAGCAGCTTGGGGTCGGGGGGCTCCTACGAGCAGTACTTC.

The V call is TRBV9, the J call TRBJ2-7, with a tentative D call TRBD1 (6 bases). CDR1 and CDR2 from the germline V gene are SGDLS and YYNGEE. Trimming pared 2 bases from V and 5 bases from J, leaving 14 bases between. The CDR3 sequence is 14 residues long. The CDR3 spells CASSVTTGSHEQYF. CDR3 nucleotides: TGTGCCAGCAGCGTTACGACAGGTTCCCACGAGCAGTACTTC.

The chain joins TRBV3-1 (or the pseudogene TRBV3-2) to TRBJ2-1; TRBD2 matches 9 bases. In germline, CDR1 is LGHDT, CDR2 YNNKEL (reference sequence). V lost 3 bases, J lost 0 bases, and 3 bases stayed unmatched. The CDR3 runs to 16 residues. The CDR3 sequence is CASSQDSGSSYNEQFF. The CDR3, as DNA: TGTGCCAGCAGCCAGGATAGCGGGAGCTCCTACAATGAGCAGTTCTTC.

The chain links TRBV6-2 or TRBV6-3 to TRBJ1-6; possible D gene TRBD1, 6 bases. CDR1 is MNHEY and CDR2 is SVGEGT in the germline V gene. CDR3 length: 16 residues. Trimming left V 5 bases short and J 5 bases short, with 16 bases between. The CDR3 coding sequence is TGTGCCAGCAGTAAAATGCGGACAGCGGATAATTCACCCCTCCACTTT. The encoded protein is CASSKMRTADNSPLHF.

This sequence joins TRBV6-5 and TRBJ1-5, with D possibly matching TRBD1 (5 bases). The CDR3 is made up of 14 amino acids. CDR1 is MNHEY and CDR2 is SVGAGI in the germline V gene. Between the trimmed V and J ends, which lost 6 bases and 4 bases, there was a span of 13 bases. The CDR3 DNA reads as TGTGCCAGCAGCCGAACCCGGGGGAATCAGCCCCAGCATTTT. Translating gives CASSRTRGNQPQHF.

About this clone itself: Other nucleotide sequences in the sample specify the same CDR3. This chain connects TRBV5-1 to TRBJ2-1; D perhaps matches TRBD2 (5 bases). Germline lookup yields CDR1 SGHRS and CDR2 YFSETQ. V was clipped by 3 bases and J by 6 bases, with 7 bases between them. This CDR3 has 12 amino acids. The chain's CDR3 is CASSSSGNEQFF. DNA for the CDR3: TGCGCCAGCAGCTCGAGCGGCAATGAGCAGTTCTTC.

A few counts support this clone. CDR3 sequence reads: CASSQSTGELFF. The CDR3 nucleotides read TGTGCCAGCAGCCAGTCAACCGGGGAGCTGTTTTTT. The chain uses TRBV7-9 and TRBJ2-2; the D is unclear. The CDR3 extends over 12 amino acids. Germline lookup yields CDR1 SEHNR and CDR2 FQNEAQ (reference sequence). The V and J ends lost 5 bases and 5 bases respectively, with 6 bases between them.

The CDR3: CASTGMQTQYF. Written as DNA, the CDR3 is TGTGCCAGCACCGGGATGCAGACCCAGTACTTC. The chain links TRBV2 to TRBJ2-5, with D tentatively TRBD2 (5 bases). The V end lost 7 bases, the J end lost 6 bases, and 9 bases lay between the germline ends. Germline assignment: CDR1 SNHLY and CDR2 FYNNEI. This CDR3 comprises 11 residues.

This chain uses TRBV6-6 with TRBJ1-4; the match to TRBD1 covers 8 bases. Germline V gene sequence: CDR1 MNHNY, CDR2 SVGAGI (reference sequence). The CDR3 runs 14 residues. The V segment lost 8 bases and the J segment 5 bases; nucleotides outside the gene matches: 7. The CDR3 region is CASARDRHNEKLFF. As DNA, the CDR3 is TGTGCCAGCGCAAGGGACAGGCACAATGAAAAACTGTTTTTT.

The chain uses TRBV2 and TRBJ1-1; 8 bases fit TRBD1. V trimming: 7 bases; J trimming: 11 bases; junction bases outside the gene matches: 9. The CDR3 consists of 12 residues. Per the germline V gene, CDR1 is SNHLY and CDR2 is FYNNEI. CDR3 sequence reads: CASKEDRVFAFF. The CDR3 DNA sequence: TGTGCCAGCAAAGAGGACAGGGTGTTCGCTTTCTTT. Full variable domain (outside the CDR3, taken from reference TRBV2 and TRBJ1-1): EPEVTQTPSHQVTQMGQEVILRCVPISNHLYFYWYRQILGQKVEFLVSFYNNEISEKSEIFDDQFSVERPDGSNFTLKIRSTKLEDSAMYFCASKEDRVFAFFGQGTRLTVV.

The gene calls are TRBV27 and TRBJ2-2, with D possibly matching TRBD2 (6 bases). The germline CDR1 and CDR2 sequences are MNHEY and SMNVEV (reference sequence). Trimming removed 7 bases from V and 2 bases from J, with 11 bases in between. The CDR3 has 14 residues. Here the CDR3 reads CASTGGINTGELFF. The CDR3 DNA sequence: TGTGCCAGCACTGGGGGGATTAACACCGGGGAGCTGTTTTTT.

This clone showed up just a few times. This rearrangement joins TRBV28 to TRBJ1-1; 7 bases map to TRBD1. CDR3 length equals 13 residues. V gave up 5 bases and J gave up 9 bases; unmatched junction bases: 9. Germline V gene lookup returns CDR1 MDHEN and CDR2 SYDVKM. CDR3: CASSPTGVRQAFF. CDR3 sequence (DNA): TGTGCCAGCAGTCCAACAGGGGTCCGGCAAGCTTTCTTT.

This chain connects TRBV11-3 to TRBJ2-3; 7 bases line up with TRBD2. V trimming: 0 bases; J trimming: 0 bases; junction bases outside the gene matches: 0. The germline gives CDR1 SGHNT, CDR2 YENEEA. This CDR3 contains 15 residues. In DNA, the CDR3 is TGTGCCAGCAGCTTAGACGGGGGGAGCACAGATACGCAGTATTTT. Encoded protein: CASSLDGGSTDTQYF.

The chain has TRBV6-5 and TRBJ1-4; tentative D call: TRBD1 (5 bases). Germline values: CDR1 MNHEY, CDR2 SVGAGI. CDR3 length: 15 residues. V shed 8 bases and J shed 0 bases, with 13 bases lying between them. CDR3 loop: CASGLTVATNEKLFF. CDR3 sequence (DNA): TGTGCCAGCGGGCTGACAGTAGCAACTAATGAAAAACTGTTTTTT.

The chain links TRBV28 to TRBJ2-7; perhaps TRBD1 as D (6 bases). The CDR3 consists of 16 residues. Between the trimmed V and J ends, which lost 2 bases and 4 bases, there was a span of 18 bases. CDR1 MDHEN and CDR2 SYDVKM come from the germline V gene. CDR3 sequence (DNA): TGTGCCAGCAGTTTAGCTGGGGGCCACGCCGATTACGAGCAGTACTTC. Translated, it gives CASSLAGGHADYEQYF. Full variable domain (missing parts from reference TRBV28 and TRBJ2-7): DVKVTQSSRYLVKRTGEKVFLECVQDMDHENMFWYRQDPGLGLRLIYFSYDVKMKEKGDIPEGYSVSREKKERFSLILESASTNQTSMYLCASSLAGGHADYEQYFGPGTRLTVT.

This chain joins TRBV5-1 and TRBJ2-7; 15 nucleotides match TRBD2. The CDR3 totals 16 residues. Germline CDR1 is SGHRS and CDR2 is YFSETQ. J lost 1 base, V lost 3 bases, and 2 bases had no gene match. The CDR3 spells CASSWTSGGASYEQYF. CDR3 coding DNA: TGCGCCAGCAGCTGGACTAGCGGGGGGGCGTCCTACGAGCAGTACTTC.

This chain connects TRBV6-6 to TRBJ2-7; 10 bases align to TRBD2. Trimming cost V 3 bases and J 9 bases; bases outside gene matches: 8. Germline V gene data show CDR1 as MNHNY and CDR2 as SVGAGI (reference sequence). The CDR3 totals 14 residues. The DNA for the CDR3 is TGTGCCAGCAGTTATGGGACTAGCGACGTTTGGCAGTACTTC. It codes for CASSYGTSDVWQYF.

CDR3 in amino acids: CASSPRQDRSPLHF. The CDR3 DNA is TGTGCCAGCAGCCCCCGACAGGATCGATCACCCCTCCACTTT. The V gene is TRBV28, the J gene TRBJ1-6; possible D gene TRBD1, 6 bases. Germline V gene data show CDR1 as MDHEN and CDR2 as SYDVKM. V was pared by 6 bases and J by 10 bases, with 16 bases between. There are 14 residues in the CDR3. Full variable domain (outside the CDR3, taken from reference TRBV28 and TRBJ1-6): DVKVTQSSRYLVKRTGEKVFLECVQDMDHENMFWYRQDPGLGLRLIYFSYDVKMKEKGDIPEGYSVSREKKERFSLILESASTNQTSMYLCASSPRQDRSPLHFGNGTRLTVT.

The CDR3 DNA follows: TGTGCCAGCAGCGCAGGACTAGGACGTAACAATGAGCAGTTCTTC. Protein sequence: CASSAGLGRNNEQFF. The chain couples TRBV7-7 to TRBJ2-1, with 7 nucleotides matching TRBD2. J was trimmed by 5 bases and V by 5 bases; bases with no gene match: 9. CDR3 length: 15 residues. Germline lookup yields CDR1 SSHAT and CDR2 FNYEAQ (reference sequence). The full variable domain, in which reference TRBV7-7 and TRBJ2-1 provide the parts outside the CDR3, is GAGVSQSPRYKVTKRGQDVTLRCDPISSHATLYWYQQALGQGPEFLTYFNYEAQPDKSGLPSDRFSAERPEGSISTLTIQRTEQRDSAMYRCASSAGLGRNNEQFFGPGTRLTVL.

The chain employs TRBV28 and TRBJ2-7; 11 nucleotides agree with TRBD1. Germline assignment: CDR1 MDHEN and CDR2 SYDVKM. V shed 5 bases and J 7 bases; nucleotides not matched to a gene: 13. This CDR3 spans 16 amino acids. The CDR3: CASSPPPGTGGWEQYF. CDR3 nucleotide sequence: TGTGCCAGCAGTCCCCCCCCCGGGACAGGGGGTTGGGAGCAGTACTTC.

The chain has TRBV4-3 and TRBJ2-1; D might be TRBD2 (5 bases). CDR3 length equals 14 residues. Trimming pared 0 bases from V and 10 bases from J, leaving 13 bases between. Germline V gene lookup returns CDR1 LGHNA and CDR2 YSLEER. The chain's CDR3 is CASSQDGSWEEQFF. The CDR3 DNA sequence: TGCGCCAGCAGCCAAGATGGTTCCTGGGAGGAGCAGTTCTTC.